The sequence of this T cell receptor (beta chain) was determined in a study of T cell responses to AZD1222 COVID-19 vaccine. General study results and limits: An increase in Spike-specific TCR breadth and depth was observed after two AZD1222 doses. Repertoires were sampled only after the peak T cell response. Reportedly, nearly half of unique spike TCRs recognized epitopes outside B.1.351/B.1.1.7 mutations. Most donors were white British, females outnumbered males, and clonal diversity was possibly underestimated.

Only in-frame clones appear in the TCRdb table, and some are missing; sequencing was by immunoSEQ multiplex PCR. The top ten clones hold less than 4.5% of a sample with about 130,000 clones, approximately 90% of them seen once. Note on this clone: Antigen: not known.

Germline CDR1 and CDR2: SGHDN and FVKESK. The V gene lost 2 bases and the J gene lost 3 bases, with 2 bases spanning the gap. The CDR3 is 13 amino acids. The sequencing used peripheral blood, collected on day 0 of AZD1222 vaccination. The receptor was derived from an adult in good health. The genes are TRBV14 and TRBJ2-6; D unresolved. DNA for the CDR3: TGTGCCAGCAGCCAACGTGGGGCCAACGTCCTGACTTTC. Its translation: CASSQRGANVLTF.